This T cell receptor beta chain emerged from a study of shared clonotypes between healthy human individuals. Overall study findings and caveats: Among donors, sharing of clonotypes was expected to be affected by sequencing depth. Naive subsets generally had larger estimated richness than memory subsets.

In the CD4+ fraction, cells were divided into CD45RA+ naive and CD45RA-negative memory subsets. It was at deep level that the assay was run. Method: immunoSEQ multiplex PCR; TCRdb's copy keeps in-frame clones and lacks some. The repertoire includes millions of clones, more than 80% of them detected once, and roughly 0.14% sits in the top ten. CDR1 is GTSNPN, CDR2 SVGIG, per germline (reference sequence). This CDR3 contains 16 residues. The V gene lost 4 bases and the J gene lost 4 bases, with 22 bases spanning the gap. To note about this clone: Its target is unknown.

The J gene is TRBJ1-1, the V gene TRBV30; tentative D call: TRBD1 (5 bases). The sample was naive CD4+ T cells sorted from blood. Subset described: CD45RA+ positively selected. The receptor's source is a young man in good health. The CDR3 loop reads CAWTVGWNLGGTEAFF. Here the CDR3 DNA reads TGTGCCTGGACTGTAGGTTGGAACCTTGGGGGCACTGAAGCTTTCTTT.